A single TCR beta chain is shown here with its context. This record comes from a study of CDR3 diversity in severe acne. This CDR3 is 14 amino acids long. Germline V CDR1 and CDR2: SGHVS, FNYEAQ. V was clipped by 5 bases and J by 1 base, with 11 bases between them. TCRdb reprocessed the PCR reads with MiXCR, giving one entry per CDR3 protein. Of tens of thousands of distinct CDR3 sequences listed, around 53% are singletons. What was sequenced was blood. The chain couples TRBV7-6 to TRBJ2-5, with TRBD2 as a possible D gene (5 bases). The TCR was taken from a male donor in good health, without acne. CDR3 sequence (DNA): TGTGCCAGCAGCCAGAGGGCGTCCCAAGAGACCCAGTACTTC. This codes for CASSQRASQETQYF.